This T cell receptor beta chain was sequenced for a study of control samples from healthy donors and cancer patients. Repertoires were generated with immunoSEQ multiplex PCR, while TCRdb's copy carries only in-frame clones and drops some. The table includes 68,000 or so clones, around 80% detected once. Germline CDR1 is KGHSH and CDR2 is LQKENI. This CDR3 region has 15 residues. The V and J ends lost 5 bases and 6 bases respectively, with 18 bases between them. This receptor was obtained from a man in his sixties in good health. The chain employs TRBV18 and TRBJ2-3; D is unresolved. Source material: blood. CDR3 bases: TGTGCCAGCTCATTCCAAGGCACGCTCCAGGATACGCAGTATTTT. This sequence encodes CASSFQGTLQDTQYF.